This TCR beta chain stems from a study of radiotherapy plus CTLA-4 blockade in lung cancer. Overall study findings and caveats: Response, reportedly, was best predicted by interferon-beta along with early blood T cell clone dynamics. Expansion of tumor-derived TCR clones was observed in blood after radiotherapy plus ipilimumab.

Generated by immunoSEQ multiplex PCR, the TCRdb table keeps only in-frame clones and is missing some. The table lists about 55,000 clones, 82% of them singletons. With respect to this clone: Its antigen is unknown.

Participants had chemo-refractory metastatic non-small-cell lung cancer and were treated with focal radiation plus ipilimumab CTLA-4 blockade. V lost 3 bases to trimming and J lost 6 bases; unmatched junction nucleotides: 3. Germline CDR1 LNHNV, CDR2 YYDKDF (reference sequence). This CDR3 region has 14 residues. The sample here was peripheral blood, taken from a patient treated with radiotherapy plus ipilimumab. The chain joins TRBV15 to TRBJ2-1; 9 nucleotides match TRBD1. This receptor was taken from a human donor with non-small cell lung cancer whose response to radiotherapy plus ipilimumab could not be evaluated. The CDR3 coding sequence is TGTGCCACCAGCAGGAGGGACAGGGCCAATGAGCAGTTCTTC. It translates to CATSRRDRANEQFF.